These 5 T cell receptor beta chains share one sample of origin, sequenced in a study of T cell responses to AZD1222 COVID-19 vaccine. Assay: immunoSEQ multiplex PCR; the TCRdb copy retains only in-frame clones and omits some. Of more than 95,000 clones listed, roughly 86% are singletons. Source: peripheral blood, taken 28 days after the second dose of the MenACWY control vaccine. These receptors all stem from an adult who received the MenACWY meningococcal vaccine as a control.

The CDR3 is CASSPTGETEAFF. CDR3 bases: TGTGCCAGCAGTCCCACAGGGGAGACTGAAGCTTTCTTT. The V call is TRBV6-2 or TRBV6-3, the J call TRBJ1-1; 7 bases line up with TRBD1. V shed 5 bases, J shed 5 bases, and the junction held 5 bases outside the gene matches. CDR1 and CDR2 (germline): MNHEY, SVGEGT. This CDR3 has 13 amino acids.

The CDR3 reads CASSRGAGGETQYF. For the CDR3, the DNA is TGCGCCAGCAGCCGCGGGGCCGGAGGAGAGACCCAGTACTTC. The V and J genes are TRBV5-1 and TRBJ2-5, with D perhaps matching TRBD2 (6 bases). The CDR3 totals 14 residues. Trimming removed 4 bases from V and 4 bases from J, with 14 bases in between. Germline V gene lookup returns CDR1 SGHRS and CDR2 YFSETQ.

The chain carries TRBV5-4 and TRBJ2-5; D unresolved. The CDR3 spans 13 residues. V lost 4 bases, J lost 5 bases, and 12 bases lay in between. The germline CDR1 and CDR2 sequences are SGHNT and YYREEE (reference sequence). The CDR3: CASSDRLQETQYF. CDR3 coding DNA: TGTGCCAGCAGCGATCGACTTCAGGAGACCCAGTACTTC.

This clone was observed a single time. The V call is TRBV6-2 or TRBV6-3, the J call TRBJ1-4; perhaps TRBD1 as D (6 bases). Germline loops: CDR1 MNHEY, CDR2 SVGEGT. This CDR3 is built from 14 residues. The germline V and J ends were trimmed by 5 bases and 8 bases, with 15 bases remaining between them. The CDR3 DNA reads as TGTGCCAGCAGTAACCGACAGGCCGACGAAAAACTGTTTTTT. This translates into CASSNRQADEKLFF.

The chain links TRBV9 to TRBJ1-6; 7 bases fit TRBD1. CDR3 length: 13 amino acids. The V gene's germline CDR1 is SGDLS and CDR2 YYNGEE. J was trimmed by 7 bases and V by 2 bases; bases with no gene match: 0. The CDR3 loop reads CASSVTGNSPLHF. DNA of the CDR3: TGTGCCAGCAGCGTGACAGGGAATTCACCCCTCCACTTT.